What follows describes a single T cell receptor beta chain. The CDR3 is made up of 17 amino acids. Between the trimmed V and J ends, which lost 2 bases and 2 bases, there was a span of 16 bases. CDR1 and CDR2 (germline): LGHNA, YSLEER. CD45RO-negative, CCR7-selected cells formed the naive CD8 fraction, which excluded terminally differentiated effector memory CD45RA+ cells. The study ran the assay at deep level. Genomic DNA of each subset was evenly split across several immunoSEQ plates. Data came from immunoSEQ multiplex PCR; TCRdb stores just in-frame clones and leaves some out. The table records about 1,900,000 clones, roughly 94% of them present only once. The data belong to a study of shared clonotypes between healthy human individuals.

Specimen: naive CD8+ T cells sorted from blood. This sequence was found in a man aged 18 to 30 in good health. The V call is TRBV4-3, the J call TRBJ2-1, with D maybe TRBD2 (6 bases). Written as DNA, the CDR3 is TGCGCCAGCAGCCAATTTATGGGAGGACGCGCCTACAATGAGCAGTTCTTC. Amino acid sequence: CASSQFMGGRAYNEQFF.